This T cell receptor beta chain appears in the sequencing data of a study of shared clonotypes between healthy human individuals. V was clipped by 8 bases and J by 1 base; unmatched bases: 8. Germline V gives CDR1 MNHNS, CDR2 SASEGT. The CDR3 covers 15 residues. This clone was seen more than once but under ten times. Sorted-subset replicate PCR reactions were performed with roughly 200 ng DNA, corresponding to roughly 30,000 T cell genomes. Assay: immunoSEQ multiplex PCR; the TCRdb copy retains only in-frame clones and omits some. Here the sample spans about 95,000 clones, 67% being singletons. The chain carries TRBV6-1 and TRBJ1-3; 7 bases are a match to TRBD1. The specimen was memory CD8+ T cells sorted from blood. Subset denoted: CD45RO+ cells pooled with CCR7-negative TemRA cells. This TCR came from a young man in good health. CDR3 nucleotides: TGTGCCAGCTCACCCGAACAGGGGTCTGGAAACACCATATATTTT. This translates into CASSPEQGSGNTIYF.